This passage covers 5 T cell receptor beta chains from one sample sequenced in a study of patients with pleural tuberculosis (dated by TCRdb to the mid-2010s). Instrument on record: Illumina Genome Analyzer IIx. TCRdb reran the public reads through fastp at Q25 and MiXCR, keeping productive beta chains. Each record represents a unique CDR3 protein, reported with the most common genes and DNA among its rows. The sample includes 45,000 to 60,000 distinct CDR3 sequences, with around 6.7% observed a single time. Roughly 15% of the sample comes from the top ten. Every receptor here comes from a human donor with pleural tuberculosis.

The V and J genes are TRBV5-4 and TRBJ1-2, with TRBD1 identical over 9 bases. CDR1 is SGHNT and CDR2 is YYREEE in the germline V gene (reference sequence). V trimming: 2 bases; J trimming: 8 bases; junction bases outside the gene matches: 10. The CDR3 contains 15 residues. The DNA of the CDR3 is TGTGCCAGCAGCTTTCCTGGGACAGGGACTCACGGCTACACCTTC. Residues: CASSFPGTGTHGYTF.

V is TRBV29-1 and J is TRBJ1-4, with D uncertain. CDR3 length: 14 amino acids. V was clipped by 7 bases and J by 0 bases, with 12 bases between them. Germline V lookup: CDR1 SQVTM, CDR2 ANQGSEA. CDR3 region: CSALLASTNEKLFF. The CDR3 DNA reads TGCAGCGCCCTCCTAGCATCAACTAATGAAAAACTGTTTTTT.

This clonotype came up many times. The chain's CDR3 is CSPTSGHYEQYF. For the CDR3, the DNA is TGCAGCCCAACTAGCGGGCACTACGAGCAGTACTTC. The J gene is TRBJ2-7, the V gene TRBV20-1, with 9 bases aligning to TRBD2. The CDR3 extends over 12 amino acids. CDR1 and CDR2 (germline): DFQATT, SNEGSKA (reference sequence).

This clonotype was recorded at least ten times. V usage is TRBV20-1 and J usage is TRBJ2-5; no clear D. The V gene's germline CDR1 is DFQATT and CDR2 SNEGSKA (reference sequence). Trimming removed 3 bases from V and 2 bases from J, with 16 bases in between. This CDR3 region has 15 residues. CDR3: CSARILPPTQETQYF. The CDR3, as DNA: TGCAGTGCTAGGATACTTCCCCCCACACAAGAGACCCAGTACTTC.

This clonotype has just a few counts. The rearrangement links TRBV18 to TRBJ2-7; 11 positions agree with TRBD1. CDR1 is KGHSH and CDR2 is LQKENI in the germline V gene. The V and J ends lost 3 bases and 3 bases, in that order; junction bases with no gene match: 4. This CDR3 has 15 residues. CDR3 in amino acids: CASSPTGTGGYEQYV. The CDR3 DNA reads TGTGCCAGCTCACCGACCGGGACAGGGGGCTACGAGCAGTACGTC.